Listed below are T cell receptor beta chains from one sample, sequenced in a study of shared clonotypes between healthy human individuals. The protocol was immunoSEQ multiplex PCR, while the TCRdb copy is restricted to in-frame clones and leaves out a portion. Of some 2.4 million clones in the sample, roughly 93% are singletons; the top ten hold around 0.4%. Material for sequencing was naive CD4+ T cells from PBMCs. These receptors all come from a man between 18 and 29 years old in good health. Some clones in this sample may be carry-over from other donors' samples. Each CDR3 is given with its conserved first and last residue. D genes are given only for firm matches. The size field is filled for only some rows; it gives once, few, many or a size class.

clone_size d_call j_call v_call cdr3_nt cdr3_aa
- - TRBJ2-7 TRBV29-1 TGCAGCGTTGAAAGGGGACCCTCCTACGAGCAGTACTTC CSVERGPSYEQYF
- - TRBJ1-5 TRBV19 TGTGCCATCCCCGGGAGTCGAATCAAGCCCCAGCATTTT CAIPGSRIKPQHF
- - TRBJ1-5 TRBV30 TGTGCCTGGAGTAGCGGTTCCTTGTGGGGGGCGCCTCAGCCCCAGCATTTT CAWSSGSLWGAPQPQHF
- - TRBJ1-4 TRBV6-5 TGTGCCAGCAGTTTCCGGACAGAAGCAAAACTGTTTTTT CASSFRTEAKLFF
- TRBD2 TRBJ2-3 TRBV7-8 TGTGCCAGCAGCCCCTTGGCGGGGGGCACAGATACGCAGTATTTT CASSPLAGGTDTQYF
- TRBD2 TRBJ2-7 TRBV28 TGTGCCAGTGTAGCGGGAGGCAGCTCCTACGAGCAGTACTTC CASVAGGSSYEQYF
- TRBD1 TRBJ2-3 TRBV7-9 TGTGCCAGCAGCCGAGGGACAGGGGATATCACAGATACGCAGTATTTT CASSRGTGDITDTQYF
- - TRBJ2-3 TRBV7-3 TGTGCCAGCAGCCGTACAGGGAGCTTGCTTTCTAGCACAGATACGCAGTATTTT CASSRTGSLLSSTDTQYF
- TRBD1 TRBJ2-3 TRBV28 TGTGCCAGCAGTCTCTCGACAGGGGCCCCTCCAGATACGCAGTATTTT CASSLSTGAPPDTQYF
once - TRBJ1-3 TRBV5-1 TGCGCCAGCAGCTTGCGACAGCCTGGAAACACCATATATTTT CASSLRQPGNTIYF
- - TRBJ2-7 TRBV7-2 TGTGCCAGCAGCTTAGGTAGGGCCGGTTTCGAGCAGTACTTC CASSLGRAGFEQYF
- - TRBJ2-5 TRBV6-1 TGTGCCAGCGTCCCGCGGTACCAAGAGACCCAGTACTTC CASVPRYQETQYF
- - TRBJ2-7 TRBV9 TGTGCCAGCAGCCCCCAGACAATCTCCTACGAGCAGTACTTC CASSPQTISYEQYF
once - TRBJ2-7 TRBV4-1 TGCGCCAGCAGCCTTCGGACTGGACTTTCTGGCTACGAGCAGTACTTC CASSLRTGLSGYEQYF
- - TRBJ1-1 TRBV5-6 TGTGCCAGCAGCTTGGCAAACACTGAAGCTTTCTTT CASSLANTEAFF
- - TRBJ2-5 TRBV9 TGTGCCAGCAGCCCCCGTCACCTCCAAGAGACCCAGTACTTC CASSPRHLQETQYF
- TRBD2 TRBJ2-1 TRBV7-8 TGTGCCAGCAGGAGAGCGGGAGGGCCTTACAATGAGCAGTTCTTC CASRRAGGPYNEQFF
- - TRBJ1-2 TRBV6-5 TGTGCCAGCAGTTACTCCCAGGGCCTTGGCTACACCTTC CASSYSQGLGYTF
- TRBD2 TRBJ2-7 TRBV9 TGTGCCAGCAGCCCTCGTCGGACTAGCGGAGACTACGAGCAGTACTTC CASSPRRTSGDYEQYF
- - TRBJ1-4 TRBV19 TGTGCCAGTAGTAACACCGGGGACCGCGGTGATGAAAAACTGTTTTTT CASSNTGDRGDEKLFF
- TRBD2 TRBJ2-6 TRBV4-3 TGCGCCAGCAGCCAAGATTACGGGGGGACCGACGCTGGGGCCAACGTCCTGACTTTC CASSQDYGGTDAGANVLTF
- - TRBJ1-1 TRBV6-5 TGTGCCAGCAGACGCCGTACAGGGAGTACTGAAGCTTTCTTT CASRRRTGSTEAFF
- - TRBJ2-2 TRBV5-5 TGTGCCAGCAGCTTGGTCCCCTTTAGCGCCGGGGAGCTGTTTTTT CASSLVPFSAGELFF
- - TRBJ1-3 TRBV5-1 TGCGCCAGCAGCTTGGGACCGGACCAATGGTCTGGAAACACCATATATTTT CASSLGPDQWSGNTIYF
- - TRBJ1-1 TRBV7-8 TGTGCCAGCAGCTTAGTGGGGTTAGAAGCTTTCTTT CASSLVGLEAFF